A selection of T cell receptor beta chains follows, all from one sample in a study of OX40 agonist ivuxolimab in advanced cancers. Clones were read by immunoSEQ multiplex PCR, and TCRdb kept only the in-frame ones, dropping some. The sample records fewer than 85,000 clones, roughly 90% being singletons. The sample in question was CD4+ or CD8+ T cells sorted from blood, obtained in a trial of the OX40 agonist ivuxolimab. The origin of the receptors is an adult with an advanced solid tumor such as melanoma, head and neck, liver or kidney cancer. Both conserved end residues are part of each CDR3. Fields, in order: J gene, D gene, V gene, clone size, CDR3 DNA, CDR3 protein. D genes are given only for firm matches. Only some rows state a clone size, as once, few, many or a class for expanded clones.

J gene: TRBJ2-7; D gene: -; V gene: TRBV28; clone size: -; CDR3 DNA: TGTGCCAGCAGTCCTAGTTCCTACGAGCAGTACTTC; CDR3 protein: CASSPSSYEQYF
J gene: TRBJ2-1; D gene: -; V gene: TRBV4-2; clone size: -; CDR3 DNA: TGTGCCAGCAGCCAAGAAAATCGCGGCCCACCTTACAATGAGCAGTTCTTC; CDR3 protein: CASSQENRGPPYNEQFF
J gene: TRBJ2-7; D gene: -; V gene: TRBV7-2; clone size: few; CDR3 DNA: TGTGCCAGCAGCTTAGCCCCGGGCGAGCAGTACTTC; CDR3 protein: CASSLAPGEQYF
J gene: TRBJ1-1; D gene: -; V gene: TRBV5-6; clone size: -; CDR3 DNA: TGTGCCAGCAGCTTGACACAAGTGAACACTGAAGCTTTCTTT; CDR3 protein: CASSLTQVNTEAFF
J gene: TRBJ1-4; D gene: -; V gene: TRBV6-5; clone size: -; CDR3 DNA: TGTGCCAGCAGTTACAGACTGCGAAATGAAAAACTGTTTTTT; CDR3 protein: CASSYRLRNEKLFF
J gene: TRBJ1-2; D gene: -; V gene: TRBV7-2; clone size: -; CDR3 DNA: TGTGCCAGCAGCTTAACAGACAACTATGGCTACACCTTC; CDR3 protein: CASSLTDNYGYTF
J gene: TRBJ2-7; D gene: TRBD1; V gene: TRBV27; clone size: -; CDR3 DNA: TGTGCCAGCAGAGCCCGTCTTGACAGGGGGGTAAAGGAGCAGTACTTC; CDR3 protein: CASRARLDRGVKEQYF
J gene: TRBJ2-1; D gene: -; V gene: TRBV4-1; clone size: -; CDR3 DNA: TGCGCCAGCAGCCAAGCGGCAGGGGTAGGGGATGAGCAGTTCTTC; CDR3 protein: CASSQAAGVGDEQFF
J gene: TRBJ1-3; D gene: -; V gene: TRBV7-8; clone size: few; CDR3 DNA: TGTGCCAGCAGCCCCGTGGCAGTGGGAAACACCATATATTTT; CDR3 protein: CASSPVAVGNTIYF
J gene: TRBJ1-6; D gene: -; V gene: TRBV29-1; clone size: -; CDR3 DNA: TGCAGCGTTGAAGTTGGGGGGGATTCACCCCTCCACTTT; CDR3 protein: CSVEVGGDSPLHF
J gene: TRBJ1-2; D gene: -; V gene: TRBV28; clone size: -; CDR3 DNA: TGTGCCAGCAGTTTCTGGACAGACGGCTATGGCTACACCTTC; CDR3 protein: CASSFWTDGYGYTF
J gene: TRBJ1-4; D gene: -; V gene: TRBV5-1; clone size: -; CDR3 DNA: TGCGCCAGCAGCTTAATCCCAGAGAATGAAAAACTGTTTTTT; CDR3 protein: CASSLIPENEKLFF
J gene: TRBJ2-7; D gene: -; V gene: TRBV4-3; clone size: -; CDR3 DNA: TGCGCCAGCAGCCAACTAGGGTCGGGAGAGCAGTACTTC; CDR3 protein: CASSQLGSGEQYF
J gene: TRBJ2-7; D gene: -; V gene: TRBV18; clone size: -; CDR3 DNA: TGTGCCAGCTCACCAAGGCAGAATTCCTACGAGCAGTACTTC; CDR3 protein: CASSPRQNSYEQYF
J gene: TRBJ1-1; D gene: -; V gene: TRBV7-3; clone size: -; CDR3 DNA: TGTGCCAGCAGCCAGACAGGTCTCCTGAACACTGAAGCTTTCTTT; CDR3 protein: CASSQTGLLNTEAFF
J gene: TRBJ1-1; D gene: -; V gene: TRBV5-1; clone size: -; CDR3 DNA: TGCGCCAGCAGCTTCAACAACTATAGGAACACTGAAGCTTTCTTT; CDR3 protein: CASSFNNYRNTEAFF
J gene: TRBJ2-7; D gene: -; V gene: TRBV14; clone size: -; CDR3 DNA: TGTGCCAGCAGTTGGGGGGCCTACGAGCAGTACTTC; CDR3 protein: CASSWGAYEQYF
J gene: TRBJ2-1; D gene: -; V gene: TRBV11-3; clone size: -; CDR3 DNA: TGTGCCAGCACGGCGGGGAGCTCCTACAATGAGCAGTTCTTC; CDR3 protein: CASTAGSSYNEQFF
J gene: TRBJ2-5; D gene: TRBD2; V gene: TRBV11-3; clone size: -; CDR3 DNA: TGTGCCAGCAGCTTCGGACTAGCGCCAGACGCGGAGACCCAGTACTTC; CDR3 protein: CASSFGLAPDAETQYF
J gene: TRBJ2-2; D gene: TRBD2; V gene: TRBV11-2; clone size: few; CDR3 DNA: TGTGCCAGCAGACTAGCGGGAGGTGGGGGGGAGCTGTTTTTT; CDR3 protein: CASRLAGGGGELFF
J gene: TRBJ2-2; D gene: -; V gene: TRBV20-1; clone size: -; CDR3 DNA: TGCGGCGGAGGGAGGACCGGGGAGCTGTTTTTT; CDR3 protein: CGGGRTGELFF
J gene: TRBJ1-1; D gene: -; V gene: TRBV29-1; clone size: -; CDR3 DNA: TGCAGCGCCGTCGACACTGAAGCTTTCTTT; CDR3 protein: CSAVDTEAFF
J gene: TRBJ2-1; D gene: TRBD2; V gene: TRBV6-6; clone size: once; CDR3 DNA: TGTGCCAGCAGTTCCCCTCGACTAGCGGGAGGTGAGCAGTTCTTC; CDR3 protein: CASSSPRLAGGEQFF
J gene: TRBJ1-4; D gene: -; V gene: TRBV7-2; clone size: -; CDR3 DNA: TGTGCCAGCAGCCCTCAGGTCGCACGGGAAAAACTGTTTTTT; CDR3 protein: CASSPQVAREKLFF
J gene: TRBJ2-1; D gene: -; V gene: TRBV5-1; clone size: -; CDR3 DNA: TGCGCCAGCAGCTTGGAAGGAGATGAGCAGTTCTTC; CDR3 protein: CASSLEGDEQFF
J gene: TRBJ2-5; D gene: -; V gene: TRBV7-6; clone size: -; CDR3 DNA: TGTGCCAGCAGCGCATTTCAAGAGACCCAGTACTTC; CDR3 protein: CASSAFQETQYF
J gene: TRBJ1-3; D gene: -; V gene: TRBV7-2; clone size: -; CDR3 DNA: TGTGCCAGCAGCCCCGGGCCCGGACCAGGAGGAAACACCATATATTTT; CDR3 protein: CASSPGPGPGGNTIYF
J gene: TRBJ1-2; D gene: -; V gene: TRBV13; clone size: -; CDR3 DNA: TGTGCCAGCTGGGGCGGGGGAGAAGGCTACACCTTC; CDR3 protein: CASWGGGEGYTF
J gene: TRBJ2-1; D gene: -; V gene: TRBV9; clone size: -; CDR3 DNA: TGTGCCAGCAGCGTAGGGAGGGGGTCCTACAATGAGCAGTTCTTC; CDR3 protein: CASSVGRGSYNEQFF
J gene: TRBJ2-2; D gene: TRBD2; V gene: TRBV28; clone size: -; CDR3 DNA: TGTGCCAGCAGTTTCCTTACTAGCGGGAGTAGGGCCGGGGAGCTGTTTTTT; CDR3 protein: CASSFLTSGSRAGELFF
J gene: TRBJ2-7; D gene: -; V gene: TRBV28; clone size: few; CDR3 DNA: TGTGCCAGCAGTTTACCAAACCGGAGAGCCTACGAGCAGTACTTC; CDR3 protein: CASSLPNRRAYEQYF